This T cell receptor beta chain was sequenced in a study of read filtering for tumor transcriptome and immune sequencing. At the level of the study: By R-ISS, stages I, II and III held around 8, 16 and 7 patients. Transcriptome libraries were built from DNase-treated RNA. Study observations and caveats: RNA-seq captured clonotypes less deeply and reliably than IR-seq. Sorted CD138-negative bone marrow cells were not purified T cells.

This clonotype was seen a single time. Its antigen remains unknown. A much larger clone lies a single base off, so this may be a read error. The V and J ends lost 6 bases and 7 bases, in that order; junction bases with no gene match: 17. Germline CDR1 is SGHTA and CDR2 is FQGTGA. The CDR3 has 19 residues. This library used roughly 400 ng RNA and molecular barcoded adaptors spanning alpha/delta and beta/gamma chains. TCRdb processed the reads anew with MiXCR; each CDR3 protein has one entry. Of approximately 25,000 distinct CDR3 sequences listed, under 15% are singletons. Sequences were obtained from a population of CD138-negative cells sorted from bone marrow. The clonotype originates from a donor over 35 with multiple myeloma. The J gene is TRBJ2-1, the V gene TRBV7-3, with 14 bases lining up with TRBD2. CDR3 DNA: TGTGCCAGCAGTCTCGGACTAGCGGGAGGCCGCTTCCCGAGAAATGAGCAGTTCTTC. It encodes CASSLGLAGGRFPRNEQFF.